Listed below are T cell receptor beta chains from one sample, sequenced in a study of blood T cell repertoires in COVID-19. Sequencing was performed with immunoSEQ multiplex PCR; in TCRdb, only in-frame clones are kept and a portion is missing. The table records 200,000 to 300,000 clones, roughly 88% of them present only once. The specimen was peripheral blood. The receptors here all came from a woman in her 30s with acute or convalescent COVID-19. Both conserved end residues are part of each CDR3. The D gene is left open where the match is weak. Not every row has a clone size; where given, it reads once, few, many or a size class.

v_call: TRBV5-6; d_call: TRBD1; j_call: TRBJ1-2; clone_size: NA; cdr3_nt: TGTGCCAGCAGCTCCCGGGACAGGGTATTATGGGGCTATGGCTACACCTTC; cdr3_aa: CASSSRDRVLWGYGYTF
v_call: TRBV29-1; d_call: NA; j_call: TRBJ1-4; clone_size: once; cdr3_nt: TGCAGCGTTGCGAAGGGGCGTATCCCTGAAAAACTGTTTTTT; cdr3_aa: CSVAKGRIPEKLFF
v_call: TRBV30; d_call: TRBD1; j_call: TRBJ1-1; clone_size: NA; cdr3_nt: TGTGCCTGGAGTATACGGACAGGGGGCACTGAAGCTTTCTTT; cdr3_aa: CAWSIRTGGTEAFF
v_call: TRBV30; d_call: TRBD2; j_call: TRBJ2-3; clone_size: NA; cdr3_nt: TGTGCCTGGAGTGTAAGCGGGAGGGTTAATACGCAGTATTTT; cdr3_aa: CAWSVSGRVNTQYF
v_call: TRBV12-3/TRBV12-4; d_call: NA; j_call: TRBJ2-2; clone_size: NA; cdr3_nt: TGTGCCAGCAGGCAGACACCGTCCGGGGAGCTGTTTTTT; cdr3_aa: CASRQTPSGELFF
v_call: TRBV19; d_call: TRBD1; j_call: TRBJ1-5; clone_size: NA; cdr3_nt: TGTGCCAGTAGTACTGAACCAGGGGGCGTAGGTCAGCCCCAGCATTTT; cdr3_aa: CASSTEPGGVGQPQHF
v_call: TRBV11-3; d_call: NA; j_call: TRBJ1-5; clone_size: NA; cdr3_nt: TGTGCCAGCAGCCGGGGTATGAACCAGCCCCAGCATTTT; cdr3_aa: CASSRGMNQPQHF
v_call: TRBV27; d_call: NA; j_call: TRBJ2-3; clone_size: NA; cdr3_nt: TGTGCCAGCATAATACCTACCCTCAGGCTGGATACGCAGTATTTT; cdr3_aa: CASIIPTLRLDTQYF
v_call: TRBV19; d_call: NA; j_call: TRBJ2-7; clone_size: NA; cdr3_nt: TGTGCCAGTAGTACCAAGGGGGGGTGGAACGAGCAGTACTTC; cdr3_aa: CASSTKGGWNEQYF
v_call: TRBV7-2; d_call: TRBD2; j_call: TRBJ2-4; clone_size: NA; cdr3_nt: TGTGCCAGCAGCTTATTACGGGGGGGCGTAGCCAAAAACATTCAGTACTTC; cdr3_aa: CASSLLRGGVAKNIQYF
v_call: TRBV19; d_call: TRBD2; j_call: TRBJ2-1; clone_size: NA; cdr3_nt: TGTGCCAGTAGTATCTCTCCGAGCGGGAGGGCCGGGAATGAGCAGTTCTTC; cdr3_aa: CASSISPSGRAGNEQFF
v_call: TRBV24-1; d_call: NA; j_call: TRBJ2-3; clone_size: NA; cdr3_nt: TGTGCCAAGGCGAGCGGGTCTAAAAGCACAGATACGCAGTATTTT; cdr3_aa: CAKASGSKSTDTQYF
v_call: TRBV13; d_call: TRBD2; j_call: TRBJ2-3; clone_size: NA; cdr3_nt: TGTGCCAGCAGCTTGACTAGCGCGCGCACAGATACGCAGTATTTT; cdr3_aa: CASSLTSARTDTQYF
v_call: TRBV7-8; d_call: TRBD1; j_call: TRBJ2-3; clone_size: NA; cdr3_nt: TGTGCCAGCAGCTCCCCGGACAGGGCGCAACCCACAGATACGCAGTATTTT; cdr3_aa: CASSSPDRAQPTDTQYF
v_call: TRBV5-6; d_call: TRBD1; j_call: TRBJ2-7; clone_size: once; cdr3_nt: TGTGCCAGCAGCCAAGGACAGGGTAAGGTCGGCGAGCAGTACTTC; cdr3_aa: CASSQGQGKVGEQYF
v_call: TRBV10-3; d_call: TRBD2; j_call: TRBJ2-1; clone_size: NA; cdr3_nt: TGTGCCATCAGTGAGGTGGCTAGCGGGCAGTTCTACAATGAGCAGTTCTTC; cdr3_aa: CAISEVASGQFYNEQFF
v_call: TRBV19; d_call: NA; j_call: TRBJ2-1; clone_size: NA; cdr3_nt: TGTGCCAGTAGTATAGTAGGACAGAGATCCTACAATGAGCAGTTCTTC; cdr3_aa: CASSIVGQRSYNEQFF
v_call: TRBV4-1; d_call: NA; j_call: TRBJ1-6; clone_size: once; cdr3_nt: TGCGCCAGCAGCCAAGAGACTACAGTTGGAACCAATTCACCCCTCCACTTT; cdr3_aa: CASSQETTVGTNSPLHF
v_call: TRBV7-2; d_call: TRBD1; j_call: TRBJ2-7; clone_size: NA; cdr3_nt: TGTGCCAGCAGCGAGGGACAGGATATCCTAGGCGAGCAGTACTTC; cdr3_aa: CASSEGQDILGEQYF
v_call: TRBV24-1; d_call: TRBD2; j_call: TRBJ2-1; clone_size: NA; cdr3_nt: TGTGCCACCAGTGATAGCGGGACTAGCGGCAATGAGCAGTTCTTC; cdr3_aa: CATSDSGTSGNEQFF
v_call: TRBV7-9; d_call: NA; j_call: TRBJ1-3; clone_size: NA; cdr3_nt: TGTGGAGTCTCTGGAAACACCATATATTTT; cdr3_aa: CGVSGNTIYF
v_call: TRBV10-3; d_call: NA; j_call: TRBJ2-7; clone_size: NA; cdr3_nt: TGTGCCATCAGTGAGTCACAGGGTGTTGACGAGCAGTACTTC; cdr3_aa: CAISESQGVDEQYF
v_call: TRBV6-2/TRBV6-3; d_call: TRBD1; j_call: TRBJ1-5; clone_size: NA; cdr3_nt: TGTGCCAGCAGTTGCCTGGCAGGGGGTCAGCCCCAGCATTTT; cdr3_aa: CASSCLAGGQPQHF
v_call: TRBV9; d_call: NA; j_call: TRBJ2-3; clone_size: NA; cdr3_nt: TGTGCCAGCAGCGTAGCTGCGGGAAAGTTCACAGATACGCAGTATTTT; cdr3_aa: CASSVAAGKFTDTQYF
v_call: TRBV9; d_call: TRBD1; j_call: TRBJ2-5; clone_size: NA; cdr3_nt: TGTGCCAGCAGCGTAGACCTGAACAGGGGCCCAGAGACCCAGTACTTC; cdr3_aa: CASSVDLNRGPETQYF